The 10 T cell receptor beta chains below all came from one sample that was sequenced in a study of technical replicates of blood from several donors (dated by TCRdb to about 2017). Library preparation was by the immunoSEQ multiplex PCR assay. The immuneACCESS repertoire file appears here via TCRdb, limited to in-frame rearrangements. These files lack a portion of the clones; in checked studies, under half of the deficit traces to unresolved V genes, and the cause of the others is not known. Present in this sample are tens of thousands of clones, approximately 95% of which were seen just once. The ten biggest clones cover around 0.3% of the sample. Sequencing was performed on T cells isolated from PBMCs. The origin of the receptors is a human donor in good health.

The V gene is TRBV27, the J gene TRBJ1-2; D might be TRBD1 (6 bases). The V gene's germline CDR1 is MNHEY and CDR2 SMNVEV (reference sequence). The CDR3 runs to 14 residues. V was trimmed by 5 bases and J by 8 bases, leaving 18 bases between them. CDR3 region: CASSPQQTGRGYTF. The CDR3 bases are TGTGCCAGCAGTCCCCAACAAACAGGGCGCGGCTACACCTTC.

This chain links TRBV6-5 with TRBJ1-1, with a tentative D call TRBD1 (5 bases). CDR3 length equals 11 residues. The germline V gene encodes CDR1 MNHEY and CDR2 SVGAGI. V was clipped by 9 bases and J by 4 bases, with 9 bases between them. The CDR3 loop is CASLGGTEAFF. CDR3 DNA sequence: TGTGCCAGTTTGGGGGGCACTGAAGCTTTCTTT.

The V gene is TRBV5-1, the J gene TRBJ2-3, with D perhaps TRBD1 (6 bases). Trimming removed 4 bases at V and 0 bases at J, with 15 bases between. CDR1 and CDR2 from the germline V gene are SGHRS and YFSETQ. This CDR3 has 16 amino acids. Here the CDR3 DNA reads TGCGCCAGCAGCGAGGGGACAATACCTAGCACAGATACGCAGTATTTT. Residues: CASSEGTIPSTDTQYF.

The chain links TRBV11-3 to TRBJ2-3, with a possible D match to TRBD2 (6 bases). Germline V gene sequence: CDR1 SGHNT, CDR2 YENEEA. Deletions cut 0 bases from V and 6 bases from J, with 7 bases between. This CDR3 contains 13 residues. This CDR3 is CASSLEAGDTQYF. The CDR3, as DNA: TGTGCCAGCAGCTTAGAGGCGGGGGATACGCAGTATTTT.

The J gene is TRBJ2-1, the V gene TRBV10-3; 7 positions match TRBD2. Germline V gene lookup returns CDR1 ENHRY and CDR2 SYGVKD. The length of the CDR3 is 12 residues. V gave up 11 bases and J gave up 7 bases; unmatched junction bases: 8. CDR3 sequence reads: CASATSKNEQFF. For the CDR3, the DNA is TGTGCCTCGGCGACTAGCAAAAATGAGCAGTTCTTC.

The chain recombines TRBV2 with TRBJ2-1, with D possibly TRBD2 on 6 matching bases. Germline-derived CDR1 and CDR2 are SNHLY and FYNNEI. The CDR3 loop spans 15 amino acids. Trimming stripped 7 bases from V and 2 bases from J, with 15 bases between. The CDR3 sequence: CASKEDGSAYNEQFF. DNA for the CDR3: TGTGCCAGCAAGGAGGACGGGAGTGCCTACAATGAGCAGTTCTTC.

The V call is TRBV18, the J call TRBJ2-5, with 7 positions matching TRBD1. This CDR3 comprises 15 residues. The junction had 11 bases not matched to a gene; V was cut back by 6 bases and J by 4 bases. CDR1 is KGHSH, CDR2 LQKENI, per germline. Here the CDR3 reads CASSPISRDRETQYF. The CDR3, as DNA: TGTGCCAGCTCCCCTATATCCCGGGACAGAGAGACCCAGTACTTC.

The chain joins TRBV27 to TRBJ1-1, with TRBD1 matching 7 bases. Germline trimming cut 5 bases from V and 1 base from J; bases unmatched to any gene: 4. CDR1 and CDR2 from the germline V gene are MNHEY and SMNVEV (reference sequence). The CDR3 spans 14 residues. CDR3 nucleotides: TGTGCCAGCAGTGGCGACAGGGCGAACACTGAAGCTTTCTTT. It specifies CASSGDRANTEAFF.

The chain couples TRBV27 to TRBJ2-3; D is unclear. The CDR3 has 13 residues. V gave up 4 bases and J gave up 4 bases, with 9 bases separating them. Looked up from germline, CDR1 is MNHEY and CDR2 is SMNVEV (reference sequence). CDR3 nucleotide sequence: TGTGCCAGCAGTTACGCGCGCGCAGATACGCAGTATTTT. This gives the protein CASSYARADTQYF.

As concerns this clone: No conserved phenylalanine or tryptophan ends this CDR3, so it is likely a read error. The DNA is left out, because the CDR3 cannot be placed on it with certainty; the CDR3 is given as TCRdb lists it. The J gene is TRBJ1-1, the V gene TRBV30; TRBD1 reflects the table's D call only, with no check against the DNA. Per germline, CDR1 GTSNPN and CDR2 SVGIG (reference sequence). The CDR3 sequence runs 8 residues, both termini included. The CDR3 reads CAWVGLLG.